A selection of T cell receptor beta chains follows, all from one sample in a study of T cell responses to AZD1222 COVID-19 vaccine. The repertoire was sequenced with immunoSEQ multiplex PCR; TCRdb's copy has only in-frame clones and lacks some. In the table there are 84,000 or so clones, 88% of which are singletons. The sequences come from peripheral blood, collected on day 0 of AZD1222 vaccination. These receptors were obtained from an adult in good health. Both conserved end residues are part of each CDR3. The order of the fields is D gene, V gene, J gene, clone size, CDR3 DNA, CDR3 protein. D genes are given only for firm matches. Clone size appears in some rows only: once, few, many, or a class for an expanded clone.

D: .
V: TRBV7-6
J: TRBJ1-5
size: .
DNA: TGTGCCAGCAGCTTAGAAAACAGCGGCAATCAGCCCCAGCATTTT
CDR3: CASSLENSGNQPQHF

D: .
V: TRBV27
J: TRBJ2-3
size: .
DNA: TGTGCCAGCAGCTCCTTGGGGGGCACAGATACGCAGTATTTT
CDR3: CASSSLGGTDTQYF

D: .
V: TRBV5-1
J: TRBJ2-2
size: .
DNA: TGCGCCAGCAGCTTGGTTACTAGCCCGGGTAGGGAGCTGTTTTTT
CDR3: CASSLVTSPGRELFF

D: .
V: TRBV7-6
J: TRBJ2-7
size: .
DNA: TGTGCCAGCAGCTTAGGCCCTCTTGCGACCTACGAGCAGTACTTC
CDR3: CASSLGPLATYEQYF

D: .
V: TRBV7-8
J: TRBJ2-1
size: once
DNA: TGTGCCAGCAGAGGTGTTGCCCATGAGCAGTTCTTC
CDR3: CASRGVAHEQFF

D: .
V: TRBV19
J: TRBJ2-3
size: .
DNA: TGTGCCAGTAGTCCCGAACGGCGGTTCTCAGATACGCAGTATTTT
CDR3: CASSPERRFSDTQYF

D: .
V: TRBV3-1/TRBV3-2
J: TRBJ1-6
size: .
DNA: TGTGCCAGCAGCCAAGTCATGGGGGCGCCGAATTCACCCCTCCACTTT
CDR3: CASSQVMGAPNSPLHF

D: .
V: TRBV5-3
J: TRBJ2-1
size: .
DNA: TGTGCCAGAAGCGCAGGGGAATGTAGAAATGAGCAGTTCTTC
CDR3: CARSAGECRNEQFF

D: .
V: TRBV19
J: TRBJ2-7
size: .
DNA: TGTGCCAGTAGAGGGGGGGCCTCTAGGGCCTCCGAGCAGTACTTC
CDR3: CASRGGASRASEQYF

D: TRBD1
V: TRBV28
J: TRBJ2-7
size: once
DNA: TGTGCCAGCAGTTCTCCTGGACAGGGATCCCTATACGAGCAGTACTTC
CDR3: CASSSPGQGSLYEQYF

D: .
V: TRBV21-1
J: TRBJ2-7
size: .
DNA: TGTGCCAGCGGTACCCGGGGTATAGGGACCTGCTCCTACGAGCAGTACTTC
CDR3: CASGTRGIGTCSYEQYF

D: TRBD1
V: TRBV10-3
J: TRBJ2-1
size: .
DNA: TGTGCCATCAGTGAGTCGGCGACAGGGCTCGTCAACAATGAGCAGTTCTTC
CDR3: CAISESATGLVNNEQFF

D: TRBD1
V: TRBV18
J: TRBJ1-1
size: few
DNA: TGTGCCAGCTCACCGAGGGACAGGGCGATCTCAGCTTTCTTT
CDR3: CASSPRDRAISAFF

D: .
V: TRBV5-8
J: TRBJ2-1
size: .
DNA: TGTGCCAGCAGCTTGGTGGGAAGTCACTCCTACAATGAGCAGTTCTTC
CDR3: CASSLVGSHSYNEQFF

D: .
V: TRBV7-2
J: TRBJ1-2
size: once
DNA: TGTGCCAGCAGCTTAGGGCAGTCAACTTCTAACTATGGCTACACCTTC
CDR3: CASSLGQSTSNYGYTF

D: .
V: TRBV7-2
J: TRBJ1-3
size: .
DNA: TGTGCCAGCAGCCTTGCGTCTGGAAACACCATATATTTT
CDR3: CASSLASGNTIYF

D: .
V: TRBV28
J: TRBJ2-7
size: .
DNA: TGTGCCAGCAGTTCAACAGGGAAGGGAGACTTC
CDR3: CASSSTGKGDF

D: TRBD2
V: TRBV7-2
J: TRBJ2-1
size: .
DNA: TGTGCCAGCAGCTTTCCAGGACTAGCGGGAGGGCCCAACTACAATGAGCAGTTCTTC
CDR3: CASSFPGLAGGPNYNEQFF

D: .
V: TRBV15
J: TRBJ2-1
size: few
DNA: TGTGCCACCAGCAGTTTCCAGGGGAGGGCCTACAATGAGCAGTTCTTC
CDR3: CATSSFQGRAYNEQFF

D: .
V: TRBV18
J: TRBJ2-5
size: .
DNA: TGTGCCAGCTCCCCTAGCCTCCAAGAGACCCAGTACTTC
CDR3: CASSPSLQETQYF

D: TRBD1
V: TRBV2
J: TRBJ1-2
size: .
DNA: TGTGCCAGCAGGGAACAGGGGGCCGGTGGCTACACCTTC
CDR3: CASREQGAGGYTF

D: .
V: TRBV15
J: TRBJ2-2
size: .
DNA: TGTGCCACCAGCAGAGACAGGTCCGACGGCACCGGGGAGCTGTTTTTT
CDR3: CATSRDRSDGTGELFF

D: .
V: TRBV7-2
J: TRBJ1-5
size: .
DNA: TGTGCCAGCAGCTCCACTTGGGGCCGTAATCAGCCCCAGCATTTT
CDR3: CASSSTWGRNQPQHF

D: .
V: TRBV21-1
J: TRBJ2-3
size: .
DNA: TGTGCCAGCAGCCCTCCCGGGGGGATAAGTGGCACAGATACGCAGTATTTT
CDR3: CASSPPGGISGTDTQYF

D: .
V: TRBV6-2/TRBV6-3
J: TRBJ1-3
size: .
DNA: TGTGCCAGCAGTTACGATACGAGGGCTTTATCTGGAAACACCATATATTTT
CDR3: CASSYDTRALSGNTIYF

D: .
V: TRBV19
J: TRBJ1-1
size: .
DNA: TGTGCCAGTAGTATAGTAAACAAGTTGGGGACTGAAGCTTTCTTT
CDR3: CASSIVNKLGTEAFF

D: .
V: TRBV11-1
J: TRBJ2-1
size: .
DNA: TGTGCCAGCAGCTTAGGCGAGAGGGGTGAGCAGTTCTTC
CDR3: CASSLGERGEQFF

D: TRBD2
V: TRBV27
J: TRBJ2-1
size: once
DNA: TGTGCCAGCAGTTCCTCAGGGACTAGCGAGCGCATGTACTCCTACAATGAGCAGTTCTTC
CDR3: CASSSSGTSERMYSYNEQFF

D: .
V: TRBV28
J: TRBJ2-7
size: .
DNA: TGTGCCAGCAGTTTAGGCTGGTTGGGCGAGCAGTACTTC
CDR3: CASSLGWLGEQYF

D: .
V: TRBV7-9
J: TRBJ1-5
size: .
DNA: TGTGCCAGCAGCAATAGCAATCAGCCCCAGCATTTT
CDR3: CASSNSNQPQHF

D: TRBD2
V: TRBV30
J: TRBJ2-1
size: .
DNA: TGTGCCTGGAGCCGAGGGCTTACTAGCGGGTCCTGGAATGAGCAGTTCTTC
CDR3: CAWSRGLTSGSWNEQFF

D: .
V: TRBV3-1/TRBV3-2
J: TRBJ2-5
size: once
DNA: TGTGCCAGCAGCCAAGTCGGTGGGGAGACCCAGTACTTC
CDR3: CASSQVGGETQYF

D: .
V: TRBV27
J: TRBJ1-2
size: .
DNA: TGTGCCAGCAGTTTTTTGAGTAGCAAGGGTTTGAATGGCTACACCTTC
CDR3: CASSFLSSKGLNGYTF

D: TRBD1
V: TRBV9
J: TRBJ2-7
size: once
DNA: TGTGCCAGCAGCCCCCGGACAGGGGCTGCCTACGAGCAGTACTTC
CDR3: CASSPRTGAAYEQYF

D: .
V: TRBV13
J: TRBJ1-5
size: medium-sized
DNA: TGTGCCAGCAGCTTAGGCAGAAAAGGGCAGCCCCAGCATTTT
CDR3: CASSLGRKGQPQHF

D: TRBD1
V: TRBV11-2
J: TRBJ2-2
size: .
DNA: TGTGCCAGCAGCTTAGCTCCAGTCGGACAGGGCGGTCACGGGGAGCTGTTTTTT
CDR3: CASSLAPVGQGGHGELFF

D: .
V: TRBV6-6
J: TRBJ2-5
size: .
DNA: TGTGCCAGCAGTTTATGGAGGGATTCGTACCAAGAGACCCAGTACTTC
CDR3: CASSLWRDSYQETQYF

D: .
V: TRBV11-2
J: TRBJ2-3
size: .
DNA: TGTGCCAGCAGCTTATCCGAACTTACGCAGTATTTT
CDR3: CASSLSELTQYF

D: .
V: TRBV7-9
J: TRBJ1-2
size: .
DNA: TGTGCCAGCAGCTTAGATTCGACTAACTATGGCTACACCTTC
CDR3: CASSLDSTNYGYTF

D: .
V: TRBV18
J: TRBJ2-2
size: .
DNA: TGTGCCAGCACACAACAGGGAGACACCGGGGAGCTGTTTTTT
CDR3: CASTQQGDTGELFF

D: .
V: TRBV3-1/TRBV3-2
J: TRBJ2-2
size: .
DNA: TGTGCCAGCAGCGTTGGGGGATCCGGGGAGCTGTTTTTT
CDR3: CASSVGGSGELFF

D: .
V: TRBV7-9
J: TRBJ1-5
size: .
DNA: TGTGCCAGCAGCTTAGGGGACACTATGTCCAGTCAGCCCCAGCATTTT
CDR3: CASSLGDTMSSQPQHF

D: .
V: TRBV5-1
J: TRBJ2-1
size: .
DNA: TGCGCCAGCAGCTTGTCTGGGGGGAGAGAACATGAGCAGTTCTTC
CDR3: CASSLSGGREHEQFF

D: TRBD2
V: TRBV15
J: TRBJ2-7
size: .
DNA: TGTGCCACCAGCAGAACTAGCGGCTACGAGCAGTACTTC
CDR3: CATSRTSGYEQYF

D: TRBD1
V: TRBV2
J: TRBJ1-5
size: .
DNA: TGTGCCAGCAGTGGGACAGGGAAGAATCAGCCCCAGCATTTT
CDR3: CASSGTGKNQPQHF

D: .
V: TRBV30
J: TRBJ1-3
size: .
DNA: TGTGCCTGGAAACCGGGGGCTGCCAAAAACACCATATATTTT
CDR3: CAWKPGAAKNTIYF

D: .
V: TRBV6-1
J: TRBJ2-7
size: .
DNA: TGTGCCAGCAGTGTACAGGGCGAGCAGTACTTC
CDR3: CASSVQGEQYF

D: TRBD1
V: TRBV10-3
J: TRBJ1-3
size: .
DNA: TGTGCCATCAGTGGGCAGGGGGCAGAAAACACCATATATTTT
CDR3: CAISGQGAENTIYF

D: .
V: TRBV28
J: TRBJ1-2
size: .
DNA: TGTGCCAGCAGTTTAGGGTCGGCGGGCTATGGCTACACCTTC
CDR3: CASSLGSAGYGYTF

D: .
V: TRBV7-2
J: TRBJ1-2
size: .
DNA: TGTGCCAGCAGCTTGGGGGGAAGGGGCAGCTACACCTTC
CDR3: CASSLGGRGSYTF

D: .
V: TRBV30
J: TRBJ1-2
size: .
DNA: TGTGCCTGGAGTGGGGGGGCGGGAGGCTACACCTTC
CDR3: CAWSGGAGGYTF

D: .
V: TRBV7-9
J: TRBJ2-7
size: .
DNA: TGTGCCAGCAGCCCCGAAACAGGGATGGCCTACGAGCAGTACTTC
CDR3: CASSPETGMAYEQYF

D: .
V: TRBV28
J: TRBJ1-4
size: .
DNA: TGTGCCAGCAGGATCCCAGGGACCGGGACTAATGAAAAACTGTTTTTT
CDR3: CASRIPGTGTNEKLFF

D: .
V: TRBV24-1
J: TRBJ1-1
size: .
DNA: TGTGCCACCAGTGATCATACAAGGACAGTAACTTTCTTT
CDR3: CATSDHTRTVTFF